The 15 T cell receptor beta chains presented below share a single source sample, sequenced in a study of T cell repertoires in cytomegalovirus infection. No antigen has been identified for these receptors. One entry per CDR3 protein, called by TCRdb with MiXCR from the reads. This sample has some 110,000 distinct CDR3 sequences, with approximately 30% found just once. Sequenced here: CD8+ T cells from cultured PBMCs, sampled from culture after CMV antigen stimulation. The receptors originated from a human donor in good health (CMV status not recorded). Some clones in this sample may be carry-over from other donors' samples.

The chain combines TRBV20-1 with TRBJ2-3, with 9 bases aligning to TRBD2. Trimming removed 1 base from V and 2 bases from J; junction bases left unmatched: 7. Germline V gene sequence: CDR1 DFQATT, CDR2 SNEGSKA (reference sequence). CDR3 length equals 16 residues. CDR3 protein: CSARVPSGGLTDTQYF. In nucleotides, the CDR3 is TGCAGTGCTAGAGTCCCGAGCGGGGGGCTCACAGATACGCAGTATTTT.

This clonotype was seen a few times. The rearrangement uses TRBV4-1 and TRBJ1-4; 7 positions agree with TRBD1. Germline V CDR1 and CDR2: MGHRA, YSYEKL. The trim removed 0 bases at V and 7 bases at J, leaving 5 bases unmatched. CDR3 length: 15 residues. CDR3 residues: CASSQDSGGSEKLFF. The CDR3 nucleotides are TGCGCCAGCAGCCAAGATTCAGGGGGTAGTGAAAAACTGTTTTTT.

This clonotype was detected a few times. The rearrangement uses TRBV10-2 and TRBJ1-5; no reliable D call. V was cut by 6 bases and J by 2 bases, with 14 bases left in between. Germline lookup yields CDR1 WSHSY and CDR2 SAAADI. CDR3 length: 15 amino acids. CDR3 DNA: TGCGCCAGCAGCGTTGACGGGCGGGGCAATCAGCCCCAGCATTTT. This gives the protein CASSVDGRGNQPQHF.

This clonotype appeared many times. The V and J genes are TRBV27 and TRBJ2-5; possibly TRBD1 or TRBD2 for D (5 bases each). The ends were cut back, 8 bases at V and 1 base at J, with 17 bases in the middle. Per germline, CDR1 MNHEY and CDR2 SMNVEV (reference sequence). This CDR3 is 15 amino acids long. The CDR3 sequence is CASGTGAQGQETQYF. The CDR3, as DNA: TGTGCCAGCGGAACCGGGGCCCAGGGCCAAGAGACCCAGTACTTC.

The V gene is TRBV7-8, the J gene TRBJ2-5, with a weak D call TRBD1 (6 bases). V lost 5 bases, J lost 3 bases, and 10 bases lay in between. The CDR3 runs to 13 residues. Looked up from germline, CDR1 is SGHVS and CDR2 is FQNEAQ. As DNA, the CDR3 is TGTGCCAGCAGCACAGGGTTGGAAGAGACCCAGTACTTC. Translating it yields CASSTGLEETQYF. Complete variable domain (other parts from reference TRBV7-8 and TRBJ2-5): GAGVSQSPRYKVAKRGQDVALRCDPISGHVSLFWYQQALGQGPEFLTYFQNEAQLDKSGLPSDRFFAERPEGSVSTLKIQRTQQEDSAVYLCASSTGLEETQYFGPGTRLLVL.

This rearrangement joins TRBV6-1 to TRBJ1-4; D remains ambiguous. This CDR3 spans 18 amino acids. V was cut by 2 bases and J by 0 bases, with 16 bases left in between. Germline values: CDR1 MNHNS, CDR2 SASEGT. The DNA of the CDR3 is TGTGCCAGCAGTGAATCGCAACTAATTCGCCCAACTAATGAAAAACTGTTTTTT. It codes for CASSESQLIRPTNEKLFF.

The chain recombines TRBV27 with TRBJ1-5; D is unclear. CDR1 is MNHEY and CDR2 is SMNVEV in the germline V gene (reference sequence). The CDR3 runs 17 residues. Trimming stripped 0 bases from V and 5 bases from J, with 17 bases between. In DNA form, the CDR3 reads TGTGCCAGCAGTTTATCGTTCGCCCAGGCAGTGGATCAGCCCCAGCATTTT. This sequence encodes CASSLSFAQAVDQPQHF.

At least ten counts were recorded for this clonotype. This chain joins TRBV20-1 and TRBJ2-5, with D perhaps TRBD2 (5 bases). Germline-derived CDR1 and CDR2 are DFQATT and SNEGSKA (reference sequence). This CDR3 contains 15 residues. The CDR3 reads CGIKRRQTMGETQYF. CDR3 DNA sequence: TGCGGGATCAAACGGAGGCAGACTATGGGAGAGACCCAGTACTTC.

This sequence joins TRBV11-2 and TRBJ2-5; D perhaps matches TRBD2 (5 bases). This CDR3 comprises 14 residues. V was clipped by 6 bases and J by 4 bases, with 15 bases between them. CDR1 and CDR2 from the germline V gene are SGHAT and FQNNGV. The CDR3 bases are TGTGCCAGCAGTTTCGGGCGCCGGGGAGAGACCCAGTACTTC. It encodes CASSFGRRGETQYF.

The chain recombines TRBV5-1 with TRBJ2-5, with D perhaps TRBD2 (6 bases). The CDR3 contains 17 residues. CDR1 SGHRS and CDR2 YFSETQ come from the germline V gene. Trimming took 4 bases from V and 1 from J, leaving 20 bases between them. This CDR3 reads CASSTLPGLTPQETQYF. DNA for the CDR3: TGCGCCAGCAGCACCCTCCCGGGACTGACTCCCCAAGAGACCCAGTACTTC.

The V and J genes are TRBV12-3 or TRBV12-4 and TRBJ2-1, with 10 bases fitting TRBD2. The CDR3 length is 16 residues. V shed 5 bases and J 6 bases; nucleotides not matched to a gene: 10. The CDR3 loop is CASSPSGGSDRNEQFF. The CDR3 nucleotides read TGTGCCAGCAGTCCTAGCGGGGGAAGCGATCGCAATGAGCAGTTCTTC.

In this sample, this clonotype turned up many times. The chain uses TRBV4-1 and TRBJ2-7, with TRBD2 identical over 8 bases. Losses at the gene ends were 1 base for V and 4 bases for J; bases not matched to a gene: 6. This CDR3 comprises 15 residues. The germline V gene encodes CDR1 MGHRA and CDR2 YSYEKL. CDR3 protein: CASSQGTGGTYEQYF. As DNA, the CDR3 is TGCGCCAGCAGCCAAGGGACGGGGGGGACTTACGAGCAGTACTTC.

This clonotype was picked up a small number of times. The genes are TRBV5-1 and TRBJ1-2; D is unresolved. CDR1 and CDR2 (germline): SGHRS, YFSETQ. Trimming took off 2 bases at V and 6 bases at J, with 14 bases between the two ends. The CDR3 spans 14 residues. CDR3 amino acids: CASSFPSGLDGYTF. CDR3 DNA: TGCGCCAGCAGCTTTCCCTCAGGACTAGATGGCTACACCTTC.

V and J are TRBV6-6 and TRBJ1-1; D call uncertain. This CDR3 region has 14 residues. The germline V and J ends were trimmed by 2 bases and 2 bases, with 9 bases remaining between them. The V gene's germline CDR1 is MNHNY and CDR2 SVGAGI (reference sequence). CDR3 in DNA: TGTGCCAGCAGTTACGATTTCTCAAACACTGAAGCTTTCTTT. This encodes CASSYDFSNTEAFF.

The V and J genes are TRBV6-2 or TRBV6-3 and TRBJ2-5; D uncertain. The V end was cut by 6 bases, the J end by 1 base, with 9 bases between. From germline, CDR1 is MNHEY and CDR2 SVGEGT. The CDR3 runs to 13 residues. The chain's CDR3 is CASSTSIQETQYF. CDR3 sequence (DNA): TGTGCCAGCAGCACGAGTATCCAAGAGACCCAGTACTTC.